This T cell receptor beta chain was captured by sequencing in a study of CD8 T cells in ankylosing spondylitis. Library preparation for TCR beta used quantitative 5'-RACE with molecular barcodes. TCRdb passed the 5' RACE reads through MiXCR, listing each CDR3 protein once. This table has 150,000 to 200,000 distinct CDR3 sequences, 13% appearing once. This CDR3 spans 12 amino acids. The V end was cut by 3 bases, the J end by 4 bases, with 3 bases between. As concerns this clonotype: Its antigen is currently unknown.

Study-level points and caveats: Peripheral blood samples showed relatively rare disease-linked clones, and these clones were CD8+. A TCR beta motif of several highly homologous variants appeared characteristic of ankylosing spondylitis blood. Matched ankylosing spondylitis synovial fluid reportedly contained a significantly enriched population of disease-linked clones.

The clonotype was recovered from a female donor with ankylosing spondylitis or in good health (not recorded which). The J gene is TRBJ2-2, the V gene TRBV12-3 or TRBV12-4; D gene unclear. The material sequenced was blood, either unsorted or a sorted T cell fraction (not recorded which). The CDR3 is CASSFITGELFF. The DNA for the CDR3 is TGTGCCAGCAGTTTTATCACCGGGGAGCTGTTTTTT.